This T cell receptor (beta chain) was identified in a study of cytomegalovirus exposure and HLA in healthy donors. General observations from the study: Rare TCR sequences dominated, though some public TCRs recurred in many donors.

The PCR ran on 60 Vbeta and 13 Jbeta primers. TCRdb's table, derived via immunoSEQ multiplex PCR, lists solely in-frame clones and lacks some. The repertoire holds about 37,000 clones, with roughly 74% as singletons. The CDR3 totals 11 residues. Germline loops: CDR1 MGHDK, CDR2 SYGVNS. The V gene end was trimmed by 4 bases and the J gene end by 13 bases; junction bases not matched to a gene: 6. Concerning this clone itself: Its antigen is as yet unknown.

The sample was PBMCs. The chain joins TRBV25-1 to TRBJ1-2; 7 positions match TRBD1. The clonotype was recovered from a young man in good health and CMV-seronegative. The CDR3 sequence: CASSGGQLLTF. DNA for the CDR3: TGTGCCAGCAGTGGGGGACAGTTGCTCACCTTC.